What follows are 24 T cell receptor beta chains derived from one specimen sequenced in a study of T cell responses to AZD1222 COVID-19 vaccine (dated by TCRdb to the early 2020s). Libraries came from the immunoSEQ multiplex PCR assay. TCRdb re-hosts the immuneACCESS table, in-frame sequences only. Its copies lack some clones; in the studies checked, an unresolved V gene accounts for under half of them, and the cause for the rest is not known. The sample contains over 150,000 clones, about nine tenths of them found a single time. Of the sample, 2.5% to 3% is held by the ten largest clones. The sample's time point, from its label and the paper: baseline before first vaccination. Sequenced here: peripheral blood, sampled on day 0 of AZD1222 vaccination. These TCRs come from an adult in good health.

The chain recombines TRBV18 with TRBJ2-6, with no clear D. The length of the CDR3 is 16 residues. The ends were cut back, 1 base at V and 0 bases at J, with 7 bases in the middle. CDR1 and CDR2 from the germline V gene are KGHSH and LQKENI. The DNA of the CDR3 is TGTGCCAGCTCACCACTTTCTAGCTCTGGGGCCAACGTCCTGACTTTC. Translated: CASSPLSSSGANVLTF.

V and J are TRBV6-5 and TRBJ1-1, with D possibly being TRBD1 (5 bases). Germline V lookup: CDR1 MNHEY, CDR2 SVGAGI. The CDR3 loop spans 13 amino acids. Trimming pared 8 bases from V and 6 bases from J, leaving 16 bases between. CDR3 nucleotides: TGTGCCAGCGAAGGGGATGTGGGGGCTGAAGCTTTCTTT. Amino acids: CASEGDVGAEAFF.

This clone showed up just once. The J gene is TRBJ2-5, the V gene TRBV5-5, with 9 bases aligning to TRBD2. Unmatched junction bases numbered 20, after V lost 3 bases and J lost 5 bases. This CDR3 has 19 residues. In germline, CDR1 is SGHKS, CDR2 YYEKEE (reference sequence). CDR3 nucleotide sequence: TGTGCCAGCAGCTCTGGCGGGGGGGGCTTCGGGGCCCTTTTCGAGACCCAGTACTTC. Translated, it gives CASSSGGGGFGALFETQYF.

This clone was recorded once. This rearrangement joins TRBV7-9 to TRBJ1-1; no firm D call. The germline V and J ends were trimmed by 4 bases and 0 bases, with 6 bases remaining between them. This CDR3 is built from 13 residues. CDR1 and CDR2 from the germline V gene are SEHNR and FQNEAQ (reference sequence). The chain's CDR3 is CASSWGMNTEAFF. The CDR3 DNA reads TGTGCCAGCAGCTGGGGTATGAACACTGAAGCTTTCTTT.

The CDR3 DNA reads TGTGCCAGCAGAACCGGGCCCAATCAGCCCCAGCATTTT. Encoded protein: CASRTGPNQPQHF. The chain combines TRBV2 with TRBJ1-5; D is unresolved. V was clipped by 6 bases and J by 3 bases, with 9 bases between them. Per germline, CDR1 SNHLY and CDR2 FYNNEI. This CDR3 has 13 residues.

V is TRBV7-9 and J is TRBJ2-7, with a possible D match to TRBD1 (6 bases). The CDR3 length is 14 residues. V was shortened by 2 bases and J by 5 bases, with 13 bases between the two germline ends. Germline V gene lookup returns CDR1 SEHNR and CDR2 FQNEAQ (reference sequence). The CDR3 bases are TGTGCCAGCAGCTTAACAGGGAAAGGGCACGAGCAGTACTTC. Protein: CASSLTGKGHEQYF. Full variable domain (missing parts from reference TRBV7-9 and TRBJ2-7): DTGVSQNPRHKITKRGQNVTFRCDPISEHNRLYWYRQTLGQGPEFLTYFQNEAQLEKSRLLSDRFSAERPKGSFSTLEIQRTEQGDSAMYLCASSLTGKGHEQYFGPGTRLTVT.

This clone showed up just a few times. This rearrangement joins TRBV5-4 to TRBJ2-7; D possibly corresponds to TRBD1 (7 bases). Trimming took 1 base from V and 5 from J, leaving 13 bases between them. This CDR3 is built from 14 residues. CDR1 SGHNT and CDR2 YYREEE come from the germline V gene (reference sequence). CDR3 in amino acids: CASSLQGGGNEQYF. The CDR3 nucleotides read TGTGCCAGCAGCTTGCAGGGGGGTGGGAACGAGCAGTACTTC.

The V gene is TRBV18, the J gene TRBJ2-7; D is possibly TRBD2 (7 bases). Germline V gene data show CDR1 as KGHSH and CDR2 as LQKENI. Trimming shortened V by 1 base and J by 0 bases, and 13 bases separated the two germline ends. There are 16 residues in the CDR3. This chain's CDR3 is CASSPLEGGTSYEQYF. The CDR3 nucleotides are TGTGCCAGCTCACCACTAGAGGGGGGGACCTCCTACGAGCAGTACTTC.

V is TRBV15 and J is TRBJ1-6, with TRBD1 as a possible D gene (5 bases). From germline, CDR1 is LNHNV and CDR2 YYDKDF (reference sequence). CDR3 size: 21 residues. With 0 bases removed from V and 0 bases from J, the gap between germline ends came to 21 bases. CDR3 amino acids: CATSRESRGGTLSSYNSPLHF. In nucleotides, the CDR3 is TGTGCCACCAGCAGAGAAAGCCGGGGCGGCACATTGAGCTCCTATAATTCACCCCTCCACTTT. The variable domain in full, with the rest retrieved from reference TRBV15 and TRBJ1-6, is DAMVIQNPRYQVTQFGKPVTLSCSQTLNHNVMYWYQQKSSQAPKLLFHYYDKDFNNEADTPDNFQSRRPNTSFCFLDIRSPGLGDTAMYLCATSRESRGGTLSSYNSPLHFGNGTRLTVT.

The chain combines TRBV25-1 with TRBJ1-2; no clear D gene. The CDR3 spans 16 residues. Trimming took off 3 bases at V and 5 bases at J, with 19 bases between the two ends. Germline-derived CDR1 and CDR2 are MGHDK and SYGVNS. CDR3 bases: TGTGCCAGCAGTGAGTCTAGCACGGCACTGGGTTATGGCTACACCTTC. Its translation is CASSESSTALGYGYTF.

This clone has just a few counts. The chain combines TRBV21-1 with TRBJ1-1. TRBV21-1 is reported as a pseudogene. This CDR3 region has 9 residues. The chain's CDR3 is CATNTEAFF. CDR3 in DNA: TGTGCGACTAACACTGAAGCTTTCTTT.

V is TRBV7-2 and J is TRBJ2-2; D is ambiguous. This CDR3 is 14 amino acids long. Trimming shortened V by 3 bases and J by 1 base, and 6 bases separated the two germline ends. The germline V gene has CDR1 SGHTA and CDR2 FQGNSA. The CDR3 DNA is TGTGCCAGCAGCTTGTCAGGGAACACCGGGGAGCTGTTTTTT. Encoded protein: CASSLSGNTGELFF.

This clone is a singleton in its sample. This sequence joins TRBV14 and TRBJ2-5, with 13 nucleotides matching TRBD2. After removal of 5 bases from V and 5 bases from J, the junction contained 8 bases not matched to a gene. CDR3 length: 16 amino acids. Germline assignment: CDR1 SGHDN and CDR2 FVKESK. The CDR3 region is CASSSRLAGGWETQYF. DNA of the CDR3: TGTGCCAGCAGCTCTCGACTAGCGGGGGGCTGGGAGACCCAGTACTTC.

The chain recombines TRBV10-3 with TRBJ1-2; tentative D call: TRBD1 (5 bases). V gave up 4 bases and J gave up 5 bases, with 11 bases separating them. Germline CDR1 reads ENHRY; CDR2 reads SYGVKD. This CDR3 contains 13 residues. CDR3 loop: CAISGDGRYGYTF. The CDR3 region has the DNA TGTGCCATCAGTGGGGACGGGAGGTATGGCTACACCTTC.

The chain joins TRBV19 to TRBJ1-3; TRBD1 might be the D (6 bases). Germline CDR1 LNHDA, CDR2 SQIVND (reference sequence). This CDR3 has 14 amino acids. V dropped 7 bases and J dropped 4 bases, with 14 bases sitting between them. CDR3 amino acids: CASTPRGPGNTIYF. CDR3 DNA sequence: TGTGCCAGTACCCCCCGGGGGCCAGGAAACACCATATATTTT.

This chain uses TRBV4-3 with TRBJ2-7; TRBD2 aligns across 8 bases. The trim removed 1 base at V and 3 bases at J, leaving 8 bases unmatched. The germline V gene has CDR1 LGHNA and CDR2 YSLEER. The CDR3 extends over 16 amino acids. This CDR3 is CASSQVLRGAYYEQYF. Here the CDR3 DNA reads TGCGCCAGCAGCCAAGTTCTGCGGGGGGCCTACTACGAGCAGTACTTC.

This clone is a singleton in its sample. The V and J genes are TRBV5-1 and TRBJ2-7, with D tentatively TRBD1 or TRBD2 (5 bases each). This CDR3 comprises 16 residues. V was cut by 3 bases and J by 1 base, with 17 bases left in between. Per germline, CDR1 SGHRS and CDR2 YFSETQ. Here the CDR3 DNA reads TGCGCCAGCAGCTGGGGTCGGGACGGGTTATCCTACGAGCAGTACTTC. This translates into CASSWGRDGLSYEQYF.

The chain combines TRBV3-1 (or the pseudogene TRBV3-2) with TRBJ1-1; D unresolved. This CDR3 contains 13 residues. V lost 3 bases, J lost 9 bases, and 14 bases lay in between. Germline CDR1 is LGHDT and CDR2 is YNNKEL (reference sequence). CDR3 amino acids: CASSHHDRAKAFF. CDR3 sequence (DNA): TGTGCCAGCAGCCATCACGACCGGGCCAAAGCTTTCTTT.

The chain is built from TRBV7-8 and TRBJ1-1; D is undetermined. V was cut by 7 bases and J by 6 bases, with 24 bases left in between. The length of the CDR3 is 16 residues. Germline lookup yields CDR1 SGHVS and CDR2 FQNEAQ. The CDR3 here is CASTLFGLGLSAEAFF. CDR3 bases: TGTGCCAGCACCCTCTTCGGCTTGGGGTTAAGTGCTGAAGCTTTCTTT.

The chain employs TRBV9 and TRBJ2-5; D is uncertain. Germline V gives CDR1 SGDLS, CDR2 YYNGEE. Trimming left V 0 bases short and J 5 bases short, with 11 bases between. This CDR3 contains 14 residues. CDR3 residues: CASSVGVRKETQYF. DNA for the CDR3: TGTGCCAGCAGCGTAGGGGTAAGAAAGGAGACCCAGTACTTC.

The J gene is TRBJ2-7, the V gene TRBV2; 12 bases are a match to TRBD2. The CDR3 spans 16 residues. The germline V gene encodes CDR1 SNHLY and CDR2 FYNNEI. V dropped 6 bases and J dropped 2; count of bases not matched to a gene: 8. CDR3 loop: CASRDTSGGPAYEQYF. The CDR3 DNA reads TGTGCCAGCAGGGATACTAGCGGGGGGCCCGCCTACGAGCAGTACTTC.

The gene calls are TRBV20-1 and TRBJ1-4; D unclear. Trimming cost V 3 bases and J 0 bases, with 8 bases left between them. Germline CDR1 reads DFQATT; CDR2 reads SNEGSKA (reference sequence). This CDR3 has 14 residues. The CDR3 DNA reads TGCAGTGCTAGTTCAAGTGCAACTAATGAAAAACTGTTTTTT. This translates into CSASSSATNEKLFF.

This clone was found once. The chain employs TRBV5-1 and TRBJ1-2; 10 bases match TRBD1. Losses at the gene ends were 4 bases for V and 7 bases for J; bases not matched to a gene: 7. The germline V gene encodes CDR1 SGHRS and CDR2 YFSETQ. CDR3 length: 14 residues. CDR3 sequence reads: CASSEGQGIRGYTF. As DNA, the CDR3 is TGCGCCAGCAGCGAGGGACAGGGGATTCGTGGCTACACCTTC.

The chain carries TRBV7-9 and TRBJ1-5, with D unresolved. Between the trimmed V and J ends, which lost 5 bases and 0 bases, there was a span of 14 bases. The CDR3 is 16 amino acids. CDR1 and CDR2 from the germline V gene are SEHNR and FQNEAQ (reference sequence). The CDR3 DNA follows: TGTGCCAGCAGCCATTCCGGGTCCCATAGCAATCAGCCCCAGCATTTT. Translation gives CASSHSGSHSNQPQHF.